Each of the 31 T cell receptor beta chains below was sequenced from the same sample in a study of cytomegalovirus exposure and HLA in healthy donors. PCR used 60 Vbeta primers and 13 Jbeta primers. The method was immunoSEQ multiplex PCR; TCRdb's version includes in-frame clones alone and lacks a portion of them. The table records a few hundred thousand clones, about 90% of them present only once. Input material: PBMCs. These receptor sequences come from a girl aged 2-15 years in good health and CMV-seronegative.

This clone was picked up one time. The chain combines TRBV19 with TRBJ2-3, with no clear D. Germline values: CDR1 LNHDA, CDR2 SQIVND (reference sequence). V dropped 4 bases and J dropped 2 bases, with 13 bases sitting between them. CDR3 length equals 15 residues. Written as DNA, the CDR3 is TGTGCCAGTAGTAGCCCGAGAGGATTCACAGATACGCAGTATTTT. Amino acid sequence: CASSSPRGFTDTQYF.

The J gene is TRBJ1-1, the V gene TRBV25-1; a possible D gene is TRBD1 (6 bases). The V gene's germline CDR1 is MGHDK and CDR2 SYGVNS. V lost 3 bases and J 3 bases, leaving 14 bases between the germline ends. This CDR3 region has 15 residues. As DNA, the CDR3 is TGTGCCAGCAGTGACCCGAGGGACATCCACACTGAAGCTTTCTTT. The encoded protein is CASSDPRDIHTEAFF. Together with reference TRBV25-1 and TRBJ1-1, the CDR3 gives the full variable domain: EADIYQTPRYLVIGTGKKITLECSQTMGHDKMYWYQQDPGMELHLIHYSYGVNSTEKGDLSSESTVSRIRTEHFPLTLESARPSHTSQYLCASSDPRDIHTEAFFGQGTRLTVV.

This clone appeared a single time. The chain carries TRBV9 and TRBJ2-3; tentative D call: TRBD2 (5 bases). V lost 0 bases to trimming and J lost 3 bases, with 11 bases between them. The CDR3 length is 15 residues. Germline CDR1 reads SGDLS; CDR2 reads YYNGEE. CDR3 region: CASSVELARTDTQYF. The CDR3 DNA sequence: TGTGCCAGCAGCGTAGAATTAGCGAGGACAGATACGCAGTATTTT.

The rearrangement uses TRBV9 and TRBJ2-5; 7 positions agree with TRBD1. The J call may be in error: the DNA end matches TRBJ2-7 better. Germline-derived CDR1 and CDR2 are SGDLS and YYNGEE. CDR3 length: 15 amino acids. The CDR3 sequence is CASSATGPFSYEQYF. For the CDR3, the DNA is TGTGCCAGCAGCGCGACAGGGCCGTTTTCCTACGAGCAGTACTTC.

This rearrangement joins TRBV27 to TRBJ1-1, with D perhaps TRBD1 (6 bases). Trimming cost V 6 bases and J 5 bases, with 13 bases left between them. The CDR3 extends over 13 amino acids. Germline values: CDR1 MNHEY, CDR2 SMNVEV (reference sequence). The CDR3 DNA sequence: TGTGCCAGCAGCACTACAACAGGGACTGAAGCTTTCTTT. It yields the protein CASSTTTGTEAFF.

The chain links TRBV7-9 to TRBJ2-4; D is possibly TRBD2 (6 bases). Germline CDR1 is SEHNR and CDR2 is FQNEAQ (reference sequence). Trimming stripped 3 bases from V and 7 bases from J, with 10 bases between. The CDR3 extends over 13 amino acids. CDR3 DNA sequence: TGTGCCAGCAGCTTCGGGGGTGCGAACATTCAGTACTTC. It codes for CASSFGGANIQYF.

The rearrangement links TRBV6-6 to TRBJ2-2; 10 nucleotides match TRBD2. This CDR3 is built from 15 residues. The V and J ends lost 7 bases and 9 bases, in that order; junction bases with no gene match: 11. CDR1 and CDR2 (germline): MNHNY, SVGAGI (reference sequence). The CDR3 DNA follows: TGTGCCAGCAATCACCGGAGCGGGGGGGCGAGGGAGCTGTTTTTT. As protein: CASNHRSGGARELFF.

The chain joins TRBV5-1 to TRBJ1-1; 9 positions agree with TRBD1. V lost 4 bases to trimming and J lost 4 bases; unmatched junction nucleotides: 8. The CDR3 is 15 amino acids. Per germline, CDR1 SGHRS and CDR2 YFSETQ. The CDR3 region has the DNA TGCGCCAGCAGCCTAAAGACAGGGGGGACCACTGAAGCTTTCTTT. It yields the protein CASSLKTGGTTEAFF.

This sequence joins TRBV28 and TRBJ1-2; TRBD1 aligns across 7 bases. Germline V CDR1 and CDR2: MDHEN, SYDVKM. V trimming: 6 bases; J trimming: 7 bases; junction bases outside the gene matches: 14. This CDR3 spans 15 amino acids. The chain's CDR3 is CASRSPGQGDGGYTF. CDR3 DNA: TGTGCCAGCAGGAGCCCAGGGCAGGGGGACGGTGGCTACACCTTC.

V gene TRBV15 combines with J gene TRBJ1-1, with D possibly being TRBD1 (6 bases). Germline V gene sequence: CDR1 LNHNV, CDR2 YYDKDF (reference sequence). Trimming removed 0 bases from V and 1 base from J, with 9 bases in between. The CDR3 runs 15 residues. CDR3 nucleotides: TGTGCCACCAGCAGAGATAACAGGGCGAACACTGAAGCTTTCTTT. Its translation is CATSRDNRANTEAFF.

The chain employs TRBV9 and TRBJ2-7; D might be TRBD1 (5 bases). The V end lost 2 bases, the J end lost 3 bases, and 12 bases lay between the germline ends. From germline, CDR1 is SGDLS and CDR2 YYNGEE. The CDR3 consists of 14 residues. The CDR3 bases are TGTGCCAGCAGCGTGACGTCAGGGAACTACGAGCAGTACTTC. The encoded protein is CASSVTSGNYEQYF.

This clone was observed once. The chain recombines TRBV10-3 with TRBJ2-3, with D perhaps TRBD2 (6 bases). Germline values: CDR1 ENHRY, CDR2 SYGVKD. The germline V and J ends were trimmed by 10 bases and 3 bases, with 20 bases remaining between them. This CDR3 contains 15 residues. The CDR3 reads CATWGWTKGTDTQYF. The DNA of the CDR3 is TGTGCCACGTGGGGATGGACTAAAGGAACAGATACGCAGTATTTT.

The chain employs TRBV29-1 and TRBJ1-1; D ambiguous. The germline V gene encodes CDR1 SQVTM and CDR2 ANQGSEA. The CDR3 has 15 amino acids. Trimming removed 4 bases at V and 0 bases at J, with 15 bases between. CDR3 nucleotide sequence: TGCAGCGTTGTCTTGTTGGGCGGGCTGAACACTGAAGCTTTCTTT. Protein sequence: CSVVLLGGLNTEAFF.

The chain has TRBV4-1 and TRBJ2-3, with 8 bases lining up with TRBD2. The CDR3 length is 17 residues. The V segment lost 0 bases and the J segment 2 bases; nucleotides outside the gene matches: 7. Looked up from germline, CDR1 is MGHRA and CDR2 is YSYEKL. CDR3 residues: CASSQDSGAGHTDTQYF. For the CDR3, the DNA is TGCGCCAGCAGCCAAGATAGCGGGGCAGGGCACACAGATACGCAGTATTTT.

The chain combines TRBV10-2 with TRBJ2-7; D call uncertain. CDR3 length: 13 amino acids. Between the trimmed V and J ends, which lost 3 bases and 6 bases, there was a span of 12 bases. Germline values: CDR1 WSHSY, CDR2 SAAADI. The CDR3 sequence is CASSEVGAGEQYF. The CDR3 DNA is TGCGCCAGCAGTGAAGTGGGCGCTGGCGAGCAGTACTTC.

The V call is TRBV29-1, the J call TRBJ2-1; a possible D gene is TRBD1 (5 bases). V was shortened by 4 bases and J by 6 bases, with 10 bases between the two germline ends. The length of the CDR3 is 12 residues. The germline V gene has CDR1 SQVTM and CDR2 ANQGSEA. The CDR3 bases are TGCAGCGTTGTGGGGCGTCGCAATGAGCAGTTCTTC. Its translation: CSVVGRRNEQFF.

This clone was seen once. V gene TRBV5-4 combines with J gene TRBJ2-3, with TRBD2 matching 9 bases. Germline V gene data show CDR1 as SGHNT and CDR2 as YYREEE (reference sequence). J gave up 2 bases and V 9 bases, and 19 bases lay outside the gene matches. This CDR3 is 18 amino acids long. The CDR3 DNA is TGTGCCACACAATCCCCAGGGGGTGCTAGCGGGGTCACAGATACGCAGTATTTT. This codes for CATQSPGGASGVTDTQYF. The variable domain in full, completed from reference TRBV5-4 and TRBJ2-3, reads ETGVTQSPTHLIKTRGQQVTLRCSSQSGHNTVSWYQQALGQGPQFIFQYYREEENGRGNFPPRFSGLQFPNYSSELNVNALELDDSALYLCATQSPGGASGVTDTQYFGPGTRLTVL.

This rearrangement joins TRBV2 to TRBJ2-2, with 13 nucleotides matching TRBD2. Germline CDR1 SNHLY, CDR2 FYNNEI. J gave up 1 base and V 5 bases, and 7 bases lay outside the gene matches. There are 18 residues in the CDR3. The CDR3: CASSLTSGGARNTGELFF. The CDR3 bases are TGTGCCAGCAGTCTAACTAGCGGGGGGGCAAGGAACACCGGGGAGCTGTTTTTT.

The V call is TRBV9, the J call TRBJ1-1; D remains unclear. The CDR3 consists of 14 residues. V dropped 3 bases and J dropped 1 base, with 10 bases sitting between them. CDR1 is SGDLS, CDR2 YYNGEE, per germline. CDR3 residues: CASSARGKNTEAFF. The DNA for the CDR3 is TGTGCCAGCAGCGCAAGAGGGAAGAACACTGAAGCTTTCTTT. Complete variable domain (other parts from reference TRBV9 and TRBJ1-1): DSGVTQTPKHLITATGQRVTLRCSPRSGDLSVYWYQQSLDQGLQFLIQYYNGEERAKGNILERFSAQQFPDLHSELNLSSLELGDSALYFCASSARGKNTEAFFGQGTRLTVV.

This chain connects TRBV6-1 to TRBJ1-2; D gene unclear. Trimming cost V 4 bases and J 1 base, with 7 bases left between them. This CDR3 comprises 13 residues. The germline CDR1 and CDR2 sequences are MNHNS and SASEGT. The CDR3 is CASSVAGNYGYTF. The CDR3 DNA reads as TGTGCCAGCAGTGTTGCGGGTAACTATGGCTACACCTTC.

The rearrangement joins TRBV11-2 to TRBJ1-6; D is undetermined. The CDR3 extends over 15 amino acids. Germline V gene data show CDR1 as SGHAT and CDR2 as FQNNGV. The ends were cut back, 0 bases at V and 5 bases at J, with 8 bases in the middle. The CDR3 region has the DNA TGTGCCAGCAGCTTAGACACACCGAATAATTCACCCCTCCACTTT. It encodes CASSLDTPNNSPLHF.

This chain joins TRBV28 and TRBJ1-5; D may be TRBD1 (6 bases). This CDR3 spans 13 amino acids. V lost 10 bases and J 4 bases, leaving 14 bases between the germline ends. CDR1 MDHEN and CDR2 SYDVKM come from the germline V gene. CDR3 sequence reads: CATTGTSNQPQHF. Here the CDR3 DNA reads TGTGCCACCACCGGGACATCTAATCAGCCCCAGCATTTT. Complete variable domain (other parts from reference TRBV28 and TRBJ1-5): DVKVTQSSRYLVKRTGEKVFLECVQDMDHENMFWYRQDPGLGLRLIYFSYDVKMKEKGDIPEGYSVSREKKERFSLILESASTNQTSMYLCATTGTSNQPQHFGDGTRLSIL.

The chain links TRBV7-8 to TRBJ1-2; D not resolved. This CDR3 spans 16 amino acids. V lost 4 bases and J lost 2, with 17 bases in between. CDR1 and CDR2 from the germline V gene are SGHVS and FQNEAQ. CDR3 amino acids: CASSSQVQIHNYGYTF. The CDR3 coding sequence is TGTGCCAGCAGCTCGCAGGTCCAAATCCACAACTATGGCTACACCTTC. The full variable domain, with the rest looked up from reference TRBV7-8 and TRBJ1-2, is GAGVSQSPRYKVAKRGQDVALRCDPISGHVSLFWYQQALGQGPEFLTYFQNEAQLDKSGLPSDRFFAERPEGSVSTLKIQRTQQEDSAVYLCASSSQVQIHNYGYTFGSGTRLTVV.

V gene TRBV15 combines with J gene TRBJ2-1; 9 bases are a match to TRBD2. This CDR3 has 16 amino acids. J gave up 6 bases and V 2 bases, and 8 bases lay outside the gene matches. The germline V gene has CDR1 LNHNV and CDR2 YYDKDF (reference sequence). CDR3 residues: CATSRTIAGEANEQFF. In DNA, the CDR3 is TGTGCCACCAGCAGAACAATAGCGGGGGAAGCCAATGAGCAGTTCTTC.

This CDR3 is CASSLTGVAEAFF. The CDR3 DNA reads TGTGCCAGCAGCCTGACAGGGGTCGCTGAAGCTTTCTTT. This rearrangement joins TRBV5-5 to TRBJ1-1, with 8 bases identical to TRBD1. The V segment lost 4 bases and the J segment 6 bases; nucleotides outside the gene matches: 5. This CDR3 comprises 13 residues. Per the germline V gene, CDR1 is SGHKS and CDR2 is YYEKEE (reference sequence).

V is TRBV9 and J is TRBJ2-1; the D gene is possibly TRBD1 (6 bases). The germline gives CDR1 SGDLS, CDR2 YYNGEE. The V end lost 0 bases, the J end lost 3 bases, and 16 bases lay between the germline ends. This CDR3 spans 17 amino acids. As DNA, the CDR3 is TGTGCCAGCAGCGTAGACCCACAGGGCGCCGTCTACAATGAGCAGTTCTTC. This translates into CASSVDPQGAVYNEQFF.

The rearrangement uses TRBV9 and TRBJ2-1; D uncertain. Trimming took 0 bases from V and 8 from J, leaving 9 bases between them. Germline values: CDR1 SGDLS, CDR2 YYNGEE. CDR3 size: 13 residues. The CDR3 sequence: CASSVASAYEQFF. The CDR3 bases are TGTGCCAGCAGCGTAGCCAGCGCCTATGAGCAGTTCTTC.

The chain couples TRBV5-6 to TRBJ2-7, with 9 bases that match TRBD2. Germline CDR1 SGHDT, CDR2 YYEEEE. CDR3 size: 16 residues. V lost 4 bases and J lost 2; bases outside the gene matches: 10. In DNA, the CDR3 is TGTGCCAGCAGCGCAGGGGGTAGCGGGAGTCCCTACGAGCAGTACTTC. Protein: CASSAGGSGSPYEQYF. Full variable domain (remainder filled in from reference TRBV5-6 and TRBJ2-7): DAGVTQSPTHLIKTRGQQVTLRCSPKSGHDTVSWYQQALGQGPQFIFQYYEEEERQRGNFPDRFSGHQFPNYSSELNVNALLLGDSALYLCASSAGGSGSPYEQYFGPGTRLTVT.

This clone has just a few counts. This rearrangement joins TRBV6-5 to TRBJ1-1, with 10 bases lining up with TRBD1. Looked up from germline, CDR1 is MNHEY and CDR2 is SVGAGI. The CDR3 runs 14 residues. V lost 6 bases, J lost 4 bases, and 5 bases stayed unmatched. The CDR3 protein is CASSMTGGITEAFF. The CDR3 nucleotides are TGTGCCAGCAGCATGACAGGGGGCATCACTGAAGCTTTCTTT.

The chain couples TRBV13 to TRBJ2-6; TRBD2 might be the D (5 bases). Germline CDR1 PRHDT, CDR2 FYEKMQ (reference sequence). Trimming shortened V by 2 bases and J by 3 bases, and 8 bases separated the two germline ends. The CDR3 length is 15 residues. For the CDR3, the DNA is TGTGCCAGCAGCTTAATAACTAGTGGGGCCAACGTCCTGACTTTC. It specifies CASSLITSGANVLTF.

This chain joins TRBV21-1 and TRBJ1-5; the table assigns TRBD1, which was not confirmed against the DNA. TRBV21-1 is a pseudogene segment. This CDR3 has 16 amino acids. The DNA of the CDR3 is TGTGCCAGCAGCAATGGCTGCGACAGACTTAATCAGCCCCAGCATTTT. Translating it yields CASSNGCDRLNQPQHF.